A single T cell receptor (beta chain) is shown here with its context. Trimming took 3 bases from V and 8 from J, leaving 11 bases between them. Germline V CDR1 and CDR2: ENHRY, SYGVKD. CDR3 size: 13 residues. TCRdb fed the PCR reads into MiXCR, producing one record per CDR3 protein. The table lists 35,000 to 45,000 distinct CDR3 sequences, around 35% of them singletons. The sample originates from a study of vaccination and CD4 T cells after COVID-19. As to time point: late sampling 161 to 241 days after vaccination in a few convalescent patients. This chain uses TRBV10-3 with TRBJ2-1; perhaps TRBD1 as D (6 bases). The specimen was CD4+ T cells from blood, collected about 7 months after SARS-CoV-2 vaccination. This sequence was found in a human donor who had recovered from COVID-19. CDR3 sequence (DNA): TGTGCCATCAGTGACGCAGGGGCCGATGAGCAGTTCTTC. It is translated as CAISDAGADEQFF.